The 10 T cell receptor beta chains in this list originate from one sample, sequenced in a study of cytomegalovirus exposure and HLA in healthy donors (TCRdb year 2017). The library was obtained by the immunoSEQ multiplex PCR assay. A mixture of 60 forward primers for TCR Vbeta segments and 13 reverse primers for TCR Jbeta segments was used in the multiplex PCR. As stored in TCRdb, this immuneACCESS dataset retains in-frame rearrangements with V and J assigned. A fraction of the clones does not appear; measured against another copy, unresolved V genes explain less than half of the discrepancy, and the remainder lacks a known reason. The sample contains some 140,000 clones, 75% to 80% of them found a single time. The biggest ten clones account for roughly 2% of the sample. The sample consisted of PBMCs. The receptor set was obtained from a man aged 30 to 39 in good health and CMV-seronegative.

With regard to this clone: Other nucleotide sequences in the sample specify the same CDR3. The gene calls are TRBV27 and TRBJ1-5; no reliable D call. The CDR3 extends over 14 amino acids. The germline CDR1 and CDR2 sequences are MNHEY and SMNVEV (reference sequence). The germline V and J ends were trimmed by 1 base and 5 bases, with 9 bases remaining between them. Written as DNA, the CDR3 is TGTGCCAGCAGTTTATGGGGAGGCGATCAGCCCCAGCATTTT. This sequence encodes CASSLWGGDQPQHF.

The CDR3 DNA sequence: TGTGCCAGCAGCTGGACAGGGGCAGATACGCAGTATTTT. Amino acids: CASSWTGADTQYF. The chain couples TRBV7-3 to TRBJ2-3, with 9 nucleotides matching TRBD1. The CDR3 totals 13 residues. Germline-derived CDR1 and CDR2 are SGHTA and FQGTGA. V shed 4 bases, J shed 4 bases, and the junction held 0 bases outside the gene matches.

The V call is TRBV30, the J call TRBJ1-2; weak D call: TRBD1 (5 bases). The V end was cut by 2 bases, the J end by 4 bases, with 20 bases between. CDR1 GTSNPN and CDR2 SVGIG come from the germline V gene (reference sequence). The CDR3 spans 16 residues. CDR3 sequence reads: CAWSSATDSVGYGYTF. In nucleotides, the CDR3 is TGTGCCTGGAGTAGCGCGACAGACTCTGTTGGCTATGGCTACACCTTC. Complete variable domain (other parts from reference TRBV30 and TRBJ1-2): SQTIHQWPATLVQPVGSPLSLECTVEGTSNPNLYWYRQAAGRGLQLLFYSVGIGQISSEVPQNLSASRPQDRQFILSSKKLLLSDSGFYLCAWSSATDSVGYGYTFGSGTRLTVV.

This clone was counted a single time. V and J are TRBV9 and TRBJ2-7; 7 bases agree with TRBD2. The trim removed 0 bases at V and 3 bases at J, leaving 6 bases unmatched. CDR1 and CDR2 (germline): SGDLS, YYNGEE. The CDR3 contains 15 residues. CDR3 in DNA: TGTGCCAGCAGCGTAGCGGCGGGAGCCTTCTACGAGCAGTACTTC. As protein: CASSVAAGAFYEQYF.

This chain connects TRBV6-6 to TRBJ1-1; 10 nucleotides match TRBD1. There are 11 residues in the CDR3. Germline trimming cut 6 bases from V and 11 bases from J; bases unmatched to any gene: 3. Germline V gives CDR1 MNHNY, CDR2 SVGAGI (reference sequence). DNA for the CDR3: TGTGCCAGCAGCCCGGACAGGGGGGCTTTCTTT. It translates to CASSPDRGAFF.

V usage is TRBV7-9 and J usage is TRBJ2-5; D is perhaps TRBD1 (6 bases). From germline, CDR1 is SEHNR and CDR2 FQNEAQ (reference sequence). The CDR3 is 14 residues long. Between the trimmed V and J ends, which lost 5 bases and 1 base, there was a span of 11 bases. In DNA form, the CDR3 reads TGTGCCAGCAGCCTGGGACACAGCCAAGAGACCCAGTACTTC. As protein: CASSLGHSQETQYF. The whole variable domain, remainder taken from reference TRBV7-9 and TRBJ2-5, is DTGVSQNPRHKITKRGQNVTFRCDPISEHNRLYWYRQTLGQGPEFLTYFQNEAQLEKSRLLSDRFSAERPKGSFSTLEIQRTEQGDSAMYLCASSLGHSQETQYFGPGTRLLVL.

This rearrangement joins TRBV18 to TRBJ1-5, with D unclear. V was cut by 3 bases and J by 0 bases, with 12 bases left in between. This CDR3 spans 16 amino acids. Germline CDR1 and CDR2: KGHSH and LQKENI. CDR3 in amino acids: CASSPLQEVSNQPQHF. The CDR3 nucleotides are TGTGCCAGCTCACCCCTCCAGGAAGTTAGCAATCAGCCCCAGCATTTT.

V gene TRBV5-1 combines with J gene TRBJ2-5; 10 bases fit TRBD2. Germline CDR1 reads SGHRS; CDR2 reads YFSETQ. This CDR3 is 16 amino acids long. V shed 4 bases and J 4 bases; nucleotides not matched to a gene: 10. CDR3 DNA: TGCGCCAGCAGCGGGGTTGTAGCGGGAGGCGGAGAGACCCAGTACTTC. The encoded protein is CASSGVVAGGGETQYF. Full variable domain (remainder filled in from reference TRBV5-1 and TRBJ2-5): KAGVTQTPRYLIKTRGQQVTLSCSPISGHRSVSWYQQTPGQGLQFLFEYFSETQRNKGNFPGRFSGRQFSNSRSEMNVSTLELGDSALYLCASSGVVAGGGETQYFGPGTRLLVL.

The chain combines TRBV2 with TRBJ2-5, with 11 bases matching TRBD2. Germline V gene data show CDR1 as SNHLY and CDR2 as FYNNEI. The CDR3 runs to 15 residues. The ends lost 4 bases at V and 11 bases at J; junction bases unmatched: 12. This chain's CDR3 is CASSGRLAGSDEQYF. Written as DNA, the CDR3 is TGTGCCAGCAGTGGCCGACTAGCGGGATCGGATGAGCAGTACTTC.

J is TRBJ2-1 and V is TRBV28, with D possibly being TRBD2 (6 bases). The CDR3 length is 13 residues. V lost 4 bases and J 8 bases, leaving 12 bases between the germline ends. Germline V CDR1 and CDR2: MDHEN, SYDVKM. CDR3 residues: CASSSASVHEQFF. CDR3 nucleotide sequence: TGTGCCAGCAGTTCCGCTAGCGTCCATGAGCAGTTCTTC.